Listed below are T cell receptor beta chains from one sample, sequenced in a study of CD8 T cells in Susac syndrome. Via MiXCR, TCRdb re-called the immunoSEQ multiplex PCR reads, giving one row per CDR3 protein. The table shows about 120,000 distinct CDR3 sequences, with about nine tenths occurring only once. Sequenced material: CD8+ T cells from PBMCs. Receptors originate from a human donor in good health. Both conserved end residues are part of each CDR3.

j_call v_call cdr3_aa
TRBJ2-3 TRBV2 CASSVTGWTDTQYF
TRBJ1-2 TRBV29-1 CSARPGFQDGYTF
TRBJ2-7 TRBV6-2/TRBV6-3 CASSKIRTSVKYPYEQYF
TRBJ2-2 TRBV11-1 CASSRDPNTGELFF
TRBJ2-7 TRBV4-2 CASSQEINRLSSYEQYF
TRBJ2-1 TRBV12-3/TRBV12-4 CASSKREGVGNEQFF
TRBJ1-1 TRBV7-3 CASARGLGTEAFF
TRBJ2-1 TRBV20-1 CSASTGWNEQFF
TRBJ2-2 TRBV11-2 CASSHSGENTGELFF
TRBJ1-2 TRBV6-2/TRBV6-3 CASSFSGERKGYTF
TRBJ1-4 TRBV3-1 CASSRWRGGGEKLFF
TRBJ2-1 TRBV5-1 CASSFSGGGSYNEQFF
TRBJ2-4 TRBV20-1 CSARDPDTLAKNIQYF
TRBJ2-7 TRBV3-1 CASSQDPGTGGYEQYF
TRBJ1-1 TRBV3-1 CASSQDRGWTEAFF
TRBJ1-6 TRBV5-1 CASSSTQGAYNSPLHF
TRBJ2-4 TRBV20-1 CSARNPRQGVAKNIQYF
TRBJ2-3 TRBV5-1 CASSLDPAATDTQYF
TRBJ2-5 TRBV13 CASSLRTSGVETQYF
TRBJ2-1 TRBV5-1 CASQLRAWYNEQFF
TRBJ2-1 TRBV2 CASSIPGESSYNEQFF
TRBJ2-2 TRBV29-1 CSVGGDNTGELFF
TRBJ2-7 TRBV18 CASSPPQGVNEQYF
TRBJ2-2 TRBV27 CASSKRGVGLGTGELFF
TRBJ1-5 TRBV9 CASSVGGLPNQPQHF
TRBJ1-6 TRBV7-9 CASSPGTENSPLHF
TRBJ2-5 TRBV7-2 CASSSRGGALQETQYF
TRBJ2-2 TRBV18 CASSSGTSASGELFF
TRBJ2-2 TRBV7-9 CASSLAINTGELFF
TRBJ1-2 TRBV25-1 CASTERGIDGYTF
TRBJ1-4 TRBV13 CASSSYHQAGDEKLFF
TRBJ2-5 TRBV7-2 CASSRTGRLAGQETQYF
TRBJ2-5 TRBV6-2/TRBV6-3 CASSFGIQETQYF
TRBJ1-1 TRBV20-1 CSASISGRASEAFF
TRBJ1-6 TRBV7-3 CASSRGDYNSPLHF
TRBJ2-5 TRBV2 CASSDSGGPGPQETQYF
TRBJ1-1 TRBV19 CASRLGVGTEAFF
TRBJ1-5 TRBV7-9 CASSPSGFGGAQPQHF
TRBJ2-3 TRBV6-6 CASSYPRGPGTDTQYF
TRBJ2-7 TRBV6-6 CASSYSVGLAGDEQYF
TRBJ2-2 TRBV20-1 CSARDRDRGLFF
TRBJ2-7 TRBV6-2/TRBV6-3 CASSDTRYYYEQYF
TRBJ1-5 TRBV20-1 CSARDFRGSPVNQPQHF
TRBJ2-7 TRBV7-2 CASSPLGSSYEQYF
TRBJ1-1 TRBV5-4 CASSSDHIGTEAFF